Sequencing of this T cell receptor beta chain was carried out in a study of blood T cells in healthy people across ages. Study-level findings and limits: Samples with more naive T cells showed higher observed beta diversity. Age advanced and TCR beta diversity per million T cells fell, roughly linearly.

Alongside a J-beta primer mix, a sample-barcoded 5' primer served in a second PCR lasting about 7 to 11 cycles. One entry per CDR3 protein results from TCRdb running MiXCR on the 5' RACE reads. The table has some 1.8 million distinct CDR3 sequences, 35% to 50% seen once; the top ten hold 23%. The ends were cut back, 2 bases at V and 3 bases at J, with 11 bases in the middle. The CDR3 consists of 14 residues. Germline CDR1 is SGHTS and CDR2 is YDEGEE. This clonotype showed up just a few times. Antigen specificity is unknown. The clonotype originates from a human donor in good health. This rearrangement joins TRBV5-8 to TRBJ1-2, with D unclear. The specimen was blood. The DNA of the CDR3 is TGTGCCAGCAGCTTCCAGACCCCTCACTATGGCTACACCTTC. Its protein is CASSFQTPHYGYTF.